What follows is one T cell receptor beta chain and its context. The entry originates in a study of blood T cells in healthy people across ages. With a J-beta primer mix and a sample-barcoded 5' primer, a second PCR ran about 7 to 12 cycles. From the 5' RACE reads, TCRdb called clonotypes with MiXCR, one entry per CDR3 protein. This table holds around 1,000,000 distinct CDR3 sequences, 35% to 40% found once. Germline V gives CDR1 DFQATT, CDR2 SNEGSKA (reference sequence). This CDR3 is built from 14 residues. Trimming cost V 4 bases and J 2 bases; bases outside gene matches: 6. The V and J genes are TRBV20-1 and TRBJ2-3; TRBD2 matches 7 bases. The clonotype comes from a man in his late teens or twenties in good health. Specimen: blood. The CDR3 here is CSATSGQITDTQYF. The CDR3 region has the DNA TGCAGTGCTACTAGCGGTCAAATCACAGATACGCAGTATTTT.